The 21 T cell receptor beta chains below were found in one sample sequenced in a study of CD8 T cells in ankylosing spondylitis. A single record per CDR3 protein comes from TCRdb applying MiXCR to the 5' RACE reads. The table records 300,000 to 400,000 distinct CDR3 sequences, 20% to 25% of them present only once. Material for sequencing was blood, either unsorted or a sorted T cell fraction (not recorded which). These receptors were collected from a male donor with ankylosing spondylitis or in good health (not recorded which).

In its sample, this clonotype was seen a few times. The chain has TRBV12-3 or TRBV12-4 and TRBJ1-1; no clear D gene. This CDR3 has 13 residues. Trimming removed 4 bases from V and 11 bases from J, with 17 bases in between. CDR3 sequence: CASSSNLGRGAFF. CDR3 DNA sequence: TGTGCCAGCAGTTCCAACCTCGGTCGAGGGGCTTTCTTT.

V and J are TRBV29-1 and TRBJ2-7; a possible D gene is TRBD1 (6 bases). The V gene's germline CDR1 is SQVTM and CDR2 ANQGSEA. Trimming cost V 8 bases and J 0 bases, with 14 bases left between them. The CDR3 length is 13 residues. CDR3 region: CSILTGTSYEQYF. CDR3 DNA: TGCAGCATCCTGACAGGAACCTCCTACGAGCAGTACTTC.

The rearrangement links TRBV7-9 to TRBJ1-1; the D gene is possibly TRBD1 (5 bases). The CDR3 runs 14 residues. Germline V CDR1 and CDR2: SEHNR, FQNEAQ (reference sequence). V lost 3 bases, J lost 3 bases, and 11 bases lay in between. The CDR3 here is CASSFPTEDTEAFF. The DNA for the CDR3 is TGTGCCAGCAGCTTTCCGACAGAGGACACTGAAGCTTTCTTT.

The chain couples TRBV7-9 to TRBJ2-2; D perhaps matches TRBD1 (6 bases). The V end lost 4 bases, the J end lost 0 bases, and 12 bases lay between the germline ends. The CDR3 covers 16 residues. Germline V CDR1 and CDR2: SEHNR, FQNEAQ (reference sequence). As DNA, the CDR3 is TGTGCCAGCAGCTACGACAGGCGCACGAACACCGGGGAGCTGTTTTTT. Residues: CASSYDRRTNTGELFF.

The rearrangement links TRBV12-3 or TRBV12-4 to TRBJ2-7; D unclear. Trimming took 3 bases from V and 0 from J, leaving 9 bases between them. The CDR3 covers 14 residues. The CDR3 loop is CASSFAASSYEQYF. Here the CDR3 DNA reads TGTGCCAGCAGTTTTGCGGCGTCCTCCTACGAGCAGTACTTC.

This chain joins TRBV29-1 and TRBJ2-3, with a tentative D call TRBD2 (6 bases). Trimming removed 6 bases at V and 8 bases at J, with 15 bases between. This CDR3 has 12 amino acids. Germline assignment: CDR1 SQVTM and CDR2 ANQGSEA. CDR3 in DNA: TGCAGCGTCCCCTCGGGGGTGGGTACGCAGTATTTT. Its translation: CSVPSGVGTQYF.

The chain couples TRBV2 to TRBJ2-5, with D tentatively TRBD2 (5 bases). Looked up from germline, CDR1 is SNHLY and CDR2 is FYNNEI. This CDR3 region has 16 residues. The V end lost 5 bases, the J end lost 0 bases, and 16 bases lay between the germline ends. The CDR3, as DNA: TGTGCCAGCAGTCCTGGACTGCCCGGGTACCAAGAGACCCAGTACTTC. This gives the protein CASSPGLPGYQETQYF.

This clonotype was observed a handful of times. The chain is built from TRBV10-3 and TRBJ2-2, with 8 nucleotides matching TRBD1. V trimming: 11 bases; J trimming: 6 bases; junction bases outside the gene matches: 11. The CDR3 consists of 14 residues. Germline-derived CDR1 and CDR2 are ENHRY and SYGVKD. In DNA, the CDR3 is TGTGCCGCCTCAGGGGGCTCATCGTCCGGGGAGCTGTTTTTT. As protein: CAASGGSSSGELFF.

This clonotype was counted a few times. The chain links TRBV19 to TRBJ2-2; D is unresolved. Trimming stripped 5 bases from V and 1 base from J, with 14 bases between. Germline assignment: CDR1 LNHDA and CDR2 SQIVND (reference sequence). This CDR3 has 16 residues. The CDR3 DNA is TGTGCCAGTAGTGTTGCCCGGCTCCAGAACACCGGGGAGCTGTTTTTT. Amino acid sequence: CASSVARLQNTGELFF.

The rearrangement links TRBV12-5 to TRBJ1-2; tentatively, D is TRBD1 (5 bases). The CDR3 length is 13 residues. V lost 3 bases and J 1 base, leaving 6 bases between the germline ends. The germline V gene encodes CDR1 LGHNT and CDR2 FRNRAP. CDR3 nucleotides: TGTGCTAGTGGTTTCGACAGTAACTATGGCTACACCTTC. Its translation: CASGFDSNYGYTF.

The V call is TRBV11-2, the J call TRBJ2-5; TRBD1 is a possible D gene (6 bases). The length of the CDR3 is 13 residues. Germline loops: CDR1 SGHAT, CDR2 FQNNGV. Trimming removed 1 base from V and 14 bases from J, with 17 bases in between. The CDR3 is CASSLGGTRGRYF. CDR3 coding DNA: TGTGCCAGCAGCTTAGGGGGTACCAGGGGTCGATACTTC.

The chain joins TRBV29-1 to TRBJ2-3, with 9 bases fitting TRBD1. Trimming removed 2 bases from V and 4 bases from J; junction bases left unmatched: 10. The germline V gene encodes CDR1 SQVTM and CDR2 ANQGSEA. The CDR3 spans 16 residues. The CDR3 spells CSVEKEADRGADTQYF. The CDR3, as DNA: TGCAGCGTTGAAAAAGAAGCGGACAGGGGCGCAGATACGCAGTATTTT.

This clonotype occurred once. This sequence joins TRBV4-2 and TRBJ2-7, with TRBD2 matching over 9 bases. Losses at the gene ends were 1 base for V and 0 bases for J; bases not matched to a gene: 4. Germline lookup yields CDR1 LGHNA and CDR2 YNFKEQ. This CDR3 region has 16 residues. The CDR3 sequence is CASSQGSGGSSYEQYF. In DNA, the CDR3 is TGTGCCAGCAGCCAAGGAAGCGGGGGGTCCTCCTACGAGCAGTACTTC.

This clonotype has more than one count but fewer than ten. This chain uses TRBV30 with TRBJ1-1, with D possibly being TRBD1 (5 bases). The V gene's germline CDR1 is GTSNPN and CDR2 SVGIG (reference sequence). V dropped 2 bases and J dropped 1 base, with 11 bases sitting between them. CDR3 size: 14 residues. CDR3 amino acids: CAWSQGLGNTEAFF. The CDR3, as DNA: TGTGCCTGGAGTCAGGGACTTGGGAACACTGAAGCTTTCTTT. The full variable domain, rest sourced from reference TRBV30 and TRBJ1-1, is SQTIHQWPATLVQPVGSPLSLECTVEGTSNPNLYWYRQAAGRGLQLLFYSVGIGQISSEVPQNLSASRPQDRQFILSSKKLLLSDSGFYLCAWSQGLGNTEAFFGQGTRLTVV.

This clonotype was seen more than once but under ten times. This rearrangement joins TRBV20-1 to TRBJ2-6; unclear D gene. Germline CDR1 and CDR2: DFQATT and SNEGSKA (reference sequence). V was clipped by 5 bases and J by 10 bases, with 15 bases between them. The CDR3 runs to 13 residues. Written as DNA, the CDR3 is TGCAGTGCTCCTTCTCGACTGAAGAACGTCCTGACTTTC. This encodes CSAPSRLKNVLTF.

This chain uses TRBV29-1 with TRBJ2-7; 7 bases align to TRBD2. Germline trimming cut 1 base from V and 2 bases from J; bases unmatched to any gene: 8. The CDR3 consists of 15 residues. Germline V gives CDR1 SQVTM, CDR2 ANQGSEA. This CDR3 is CSVEGGGSRPYEQYF. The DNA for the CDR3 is TGCAGCGTTGAAGGCGGCGGGAGTCGTCCCTACGAGCAGTACTTC.

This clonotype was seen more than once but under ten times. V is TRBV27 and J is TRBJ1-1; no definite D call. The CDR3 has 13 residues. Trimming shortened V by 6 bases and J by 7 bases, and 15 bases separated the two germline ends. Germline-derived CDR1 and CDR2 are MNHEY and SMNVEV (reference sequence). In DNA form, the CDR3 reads TGTGCCAGCAGCCTCATGGGCGGTTATGAAGCTTTCTTT. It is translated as CASSLMGGYEAFF.

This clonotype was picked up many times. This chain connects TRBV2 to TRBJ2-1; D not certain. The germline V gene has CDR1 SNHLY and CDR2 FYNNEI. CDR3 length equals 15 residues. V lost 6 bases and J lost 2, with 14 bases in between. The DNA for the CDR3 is TGTGCCAGCAGGCCCCGGATTGCCCCCTACAATGAGCAGTTCTTC. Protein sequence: CASRPRIAPYNEQFF.

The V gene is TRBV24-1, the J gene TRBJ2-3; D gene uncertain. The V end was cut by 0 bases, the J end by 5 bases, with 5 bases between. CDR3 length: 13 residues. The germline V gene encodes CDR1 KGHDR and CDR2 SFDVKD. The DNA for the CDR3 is TGTGCCACCAGTGATTTGCCCCAAGATACGCAGTATTTT. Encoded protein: CATSDLPQDTQYF.

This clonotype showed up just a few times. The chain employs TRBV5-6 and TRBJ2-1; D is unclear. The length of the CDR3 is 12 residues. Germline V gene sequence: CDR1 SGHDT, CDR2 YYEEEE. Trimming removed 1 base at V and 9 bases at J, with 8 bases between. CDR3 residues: CASSLPTGEQFF. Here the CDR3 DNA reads TGTGCCAGCAGCTTGCCGACTGGTGAGCAGTTCTTC.

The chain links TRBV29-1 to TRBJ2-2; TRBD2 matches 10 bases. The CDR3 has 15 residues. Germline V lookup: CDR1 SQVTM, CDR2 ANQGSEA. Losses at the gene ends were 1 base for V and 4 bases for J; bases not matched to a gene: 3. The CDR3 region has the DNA TGCAGCGTTGAAGCACAGCGGGGGGGCACCGGGGAGCTGTTTTTT. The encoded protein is CSVEAQRGGTGELFF.